The clone carrying this T cell receptor (beta chain) has only a few counts. Its antigen is still unknown. The data stem from a study of cytomegalovirus exposure and HLA in healthy donors. Overall study findings and caveats: The investigators catalogued 150 or so TCR beta chains as cytomegalovirus-associated. Researchers reported that a few CMV-associated chains were confirmed in vitro as CMV antigen-specific.

The germline gives CDR1 MNHEY, CDR2 SMNVEV (reference sequence). Trimming left V 3 bases short and J 3 bases short, with 12 bases between. The CDR3 sequence is 14 residues long. It was with 60 Vbeta and 13 Jbeta primers that the PCR ran. Libraries were prepared by immunoSEQ multiplex PCR; TCRdb keeps only in-frame clonotypes and omits some of them. The table lists approximately 150,000 clones, roughly 79% of them singletons. Everyone who donated was a healthy bone marrow donor. Sequenced: PBMCs. This receptor was identified in a woman aged 40-49 years in good health and CMV-seronegative. The chain links TRBV27 to TRBJ2-7; D might be TRBD1 (7 bases). CDR3 in DNA: TGTGCCAGCAGTTTCGGAGGGGGCCTCTACGAGCAGTACTTC. It specifies CASSFGGGLYEQYF.